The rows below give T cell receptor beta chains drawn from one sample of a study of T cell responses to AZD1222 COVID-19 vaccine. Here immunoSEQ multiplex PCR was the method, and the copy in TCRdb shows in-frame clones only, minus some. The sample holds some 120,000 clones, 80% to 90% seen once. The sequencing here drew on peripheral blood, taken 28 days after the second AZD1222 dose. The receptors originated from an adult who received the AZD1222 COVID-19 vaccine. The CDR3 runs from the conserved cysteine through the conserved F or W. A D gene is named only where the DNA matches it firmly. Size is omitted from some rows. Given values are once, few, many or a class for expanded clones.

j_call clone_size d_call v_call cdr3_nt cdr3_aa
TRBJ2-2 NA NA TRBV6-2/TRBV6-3 TGTGCCAGCAGTTACCCCACCGGGGAGCTGTTTTTT CASSYPTGELFF
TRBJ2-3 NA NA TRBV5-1 TGCGCCAGCAGCTTTGACGGAACAGATACGCAGTATTTT CASSFDGTDTQYF
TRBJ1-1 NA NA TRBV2 TGTGCCGGAGGACGGTCGGGCACTGAAGCTTTCTTT CAGGRSGTEAFF
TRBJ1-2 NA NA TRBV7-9 TGTGCCAGCAGCTTCGGAGGGGGGATTAACTATGGCTACACCTTC CASSFGGGINYGYTF
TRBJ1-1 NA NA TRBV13 TGTGCCAGCGCGGGACGTGGGAGCCGGAACACTGAAGCTTTCTTT CASAGRGSRNTEAFF
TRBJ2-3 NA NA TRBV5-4 TGTGCCAGCAGCTTGGGGAGTCGGGGCACAGATACGCAGTATTTT CASSLGSRGTDTQYF
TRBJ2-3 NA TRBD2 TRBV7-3 TGTGCCAGCAGCTTAAGGCTAGCGGGTTCTTACACAGATACGCAGTATTTT CASSLRLAGSYTDTQYF
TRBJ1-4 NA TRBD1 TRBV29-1 TGCAGCGTTGGAGGCGGACAGGGTAATGAAAAACTGTTTTTT CSVGGGQGNEKLFF
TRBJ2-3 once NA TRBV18 TGTGCCAGCTCACCACCGGTCATAAAAGATACGCAGTATTTT CASSPPVIKDTQYF
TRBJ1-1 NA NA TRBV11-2 TGTGCCAGCAGCGGGGAGCGACAGGTGGGTCGGGCTTTCTTT CASSGERQVGRAFF
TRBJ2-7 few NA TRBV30 TGTGCCTGGAGTGTATCCCTTATCGGCGAGCAGTACTTC CAWSVSLIGEQYF
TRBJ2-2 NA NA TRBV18 TGTGCCAGCTCACCAGATACGTCCACCGGGGAGCTGTTTTTT CASSPDTSTGELFF
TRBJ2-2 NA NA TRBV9 TGTGCCAGCAGCGTGGACACCGGGGAGCTGTTTTTT CASSVDTGELFF
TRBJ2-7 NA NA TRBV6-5 TGTGCCAGCAGTATCGAGGTACAGTCTCACGAGCAGTACTTC CASSIEVQSHEQYF
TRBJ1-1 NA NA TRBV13 TGTGCCAGCAGCCCCTCCGGTGGGGTCGGGACTGAAGCTTTCTTT CASSPSGGVGTEAFF